The 12 T cell receptor beta chains listed next were all sequenced from one sample in a study of identical twins' blood T cells. In TCRdb, the 5' RACE reads were re-called with MiXCR into one record per CDR3 protein. The profile shows fewer than 450,000 distinct CDR3 sequences, roughly 28% of them singletons. The sample taken for sequencing was PBMCs. The receptors were sampled from a woman aged 18-49 years in good health.

This clonotype was seen more than once but under ten times. The V and J genes are TRBV15 and TRBJ2-7; unclear D gene. V was shortened by 0 bases and J by 2 bases, with 11 bases between the two germline ends. This CDR3 is 15 amino acids long. Germline V gives CDR1 LNHNV, CDR2 YYDKDF (reference sequence). This CDR3 is CATSRDLVQTYEQYF. The CDR3 coding sequence is TGTGCCACCAGCAGAGATCTGGTCCAGACCTACGAGCAGTACTTC.

This clonotype was detected ten times or more. J is TRBJ1-1 and V is TRBV20-1; 11 bases agree with TRBD1. Trimming took 1 base from V and 4 from J; bases not matched to a gene: 2. The CDR3 sequence is 14 residues long. The germline V gene encodes CDR1 DFQATT and CDR2 SNEGSKA (reference sequence). The chain's CDR3 is CSARAGQGATEAFF. The CDR3 DNA reads TGCAGTGCTAGAGCCGGACAGGGGGCCACTGAAGCTTTCTTT.

This clonotype was detected a few times. The chain links TRBV12-3 or TRBV12-4 to TRBJ1-1; no clear D. Trimming cost V 8 bases and J 4 bases, with 17 bases left between them. CDR3 length: 14 amino acids. The CDR3 nucleotides read TGTGCCAGCCGTTCCGCCCCCCTAGCCACTGAAGCTTTCTTT. This translates into CASRSAPLATEAFF.

The chain is built from TRBV5-1 and TRBJ2-3, with no clear D. V dropped 0 bases and J dropped 8 bases, with 10 bases sitting between them. The CDR3 totals 13 residues. CDR1 and CDR2 from the germline V gene are SGHRS and YFSETQ. The CDR3 is CASSLVEGGTQYF. As DNA, the CDR3 is TGCGCCAGCAGCTTGGTGGAAGGTGGTACGCAGTATTTT. Drawing the rest from reference TRBV5-1 and TRBJ2-3, the complete variable domain is KAGVTQTPRYLIKTRGQQVTLSCSPISGHRSVSWYQQTPGQGLQFLFEYFSETQRNKGNFPGRFSGRQFSNSRSEMNVSTLELGDSALYLCASSLVEGGTQYFGPGTRLTVL.

This clonotype has just a few counts. The rearrangement joins TRBV29-1 to TRBJ2-1, with D unclear. Per germline, CDR1 SQVTM and CDR2 ANQGSEA. Trimming took 4 bases from V and 5 from J, leaving 6 bases between them. CDR3 length: 11 amino acids. The CDR3 DNA is TGCAGCGTTGTCGGCAACAATGAGCAGTTCTTC. This sequence encodes CSVVGNNEQFF.

This clonotype occurred many times. V gene TRBV5-1 combines with J gene TRBJ1-1; no reliable D call. The CDR3 is 15 amino acids. CDR1 SGHRS and CDR2 YFSETQ come from the germline V gene. The ends were cut back, 6 bases at V and 4 bases at J, with 19 bases in the middle. The CDR3 sequence is CASTPSGSPFTEAFF. The CDR3 DNA reads as TGCGCCAGCACCCCTTCCGGGTCACCATTCACTGAAGCTTTCTTT.

This clonotype has only a few counts. J is TRBJ2-7 and V is TRBV6-2 or TRBV6-3; 7 nucleotides line up with TRBD1. The trim removed 5 bases at V and 7 bases at J, leaving 14 bases unmatched. CDR1 is MNHEY, CDR2 SVGEGT, per germline. This CDR3 is 15 amino acids long. CDR3 protein: CASSPSRDSLFEQYF. CDR3 DNA sequence: TGTGCCAGCAGTCCGAGTCGGGACAGCCTCTTTGAGCAGTACTTC.

This rearrangement joins TRBV29-1 to TRBJ1-2; D remains unclear. The germline V gene encodes CDR1 SQVTM and CDR2 ANQGSEA. V was shortened by 7 bases and J by 8 bases, with 14 bases between the two germline ends. The CDR3 loop spans 11 amino acids. As DNA, the CDR3 is TGCAGCGGGGAAACCTTGCGGGGCTACACCTTC. This translates into CSGETLRGYTF.

The chain has TRBV7-9 and TRBJ1-2; D not resolved. Germline V gives CDR1 SEHNR, CDR2 FQNEAQ (reference sequence). Deletions cut 1 base from V and 3 bases from J, with 12 bases between. CDR3 length: 15 residues. The CDR3 coding sequence is TGTGCCAGCAGCTTAGGTTCTTGGATGGACTATGGCTACACCTTC. Residues: CASSLGSWMDYGYTF. Together with reference TRBV7-9 and TRBJ1-2, the CDR3 gives the full variable domain: DTGVSQNPRHKITKRGQNVTFRCDPISEHNRLYWYRQTLGQGPEFLTYFQNEAQLEKSRLLSDRFSAERPKGSFSTLEIQRTEQGDSAMYLCASSLGSWMDYGYTFGSGTRLTVV.

This clonotype turned up a few times. The rearrangement uses TRBV13 and TRBJ1-3, with a weak D call TRBD1 (5 bases). V gave up 5 bases and J gave up 2 bases, with 19 bases separating them. Germline V lookup: CDR1 PRHDT, CDR2 FYEKMQ (reference sequence). The CDR3 sequence is 17 residues long. CDR3 protein: CASSPRGGQPTGNTIYF. In DNA, the CDR3 is TGTGCCAGCAGCCCGAGGGGCGGACAACCTACTGGAAACACCATATATTTT.

The table lists this clonotype with a few counts. The J gene is TRBJ1-1, the V gene TRBV7-6, with D maybe TRBD1 (6 bases). Trimming cost V 5 bases and J 3 bases, with 13 bases left between them. The CDR3 consists of 14 residues. Per germline, CDR1 SGHVS and CDR2 FNYEAQ. The CDR3 bases are TGTGCCAGCAGCCCAGGGGACGGTGACACTGAAGCTTTCTTT. Translated, it gives CASSPGDGDTEAFF.

For this clonotype: A much larger clone differs from this one at a single base, so this may be a read error. This chain links TRBV6-2 or TRBV6-3 with TRBJ1-1; no definite D call. The CDR3 spans 11 residues. CDR1 and CDR2 from the germline V gene are MNHEY and SVGEGT. Trimming took off 4 bases at V and 7 bases at J, with 7 bases between the two ends. CDR3 coding DNA: TGTGCCAGCAGTTGGCTGGGTGAAGCTTTCTTT. This encodes CASSWLGEAFF.